The rows below give T cell receptor beta chains drawn from one sample of a study of T cell repertoires in cytomegalovirus infection. Their antigens are not known. TCRdb reprocessed the reads via MiXCR and lists one record per CDR3 protein. The profile shows over 250,000 distinct CDR3 sequences, less than 25% of them singletons. Sequenced here: cultured PBMCs, sampled from culture after CMV antigen stimulation. These receptors all stem from a human donor in good health (CMV status not recorded). Some clones in this sample may be carry-over from other donors' samples. The CDR3 runs from the conserved cysteine through the conserved F or W. A D gene is named only where the DNA matches it firmly. Only part of the rows carry a size: once, few, many, or a class if the clone is expanded.

j_call	d_call	clone_size	v_call	cdr3_aa	cdr3_nt
TRBJ1-4	.	few	TRBV6-5	CASSYSTMWGQGEKLFF	TGTGCCAGCAGTTACTCGACAATGTGGGGACAAGGCGAAAAACTGTTTTTT
TRBJ2-3	.	.	TRBV6-6	CASSRIRGDTQYF	TGTGCCAGCAGTCGGATACGGGGGGATACGCAGTATTTT
TRBJ1-4	.	few	TRBV28	CASSGVSEKLFF	TGTGCCAGCAGCGGAGTGAGTGAAAAACTGTTTTTT
TRBJ2-3	TRBD2	few	TRBV20-1	CSASAGTRTNTQYF	TGCAGTGCTTCAGCGGGGACCCGGACGAATACGCAGTATTTT
TRBJ1-1	.	.	TRBV24-1	CATSDVMNTEAFF	TGTGCCACCAGTGACGTAATGAACACTGAAGCTTTCTTT
TRBJ2-1	TRBD2	many	TRBV7-6	CASNPGAGGTNEQFF	TGTGCCAGCAACCCAGGAGCGGGAGGTACCAATGAGCAGTTCTTC
TRBJ2-2	.	.	TRBV7-9	CASSGPGISNTGELFF	TGTGCCAGCAGCGGCCCCGGGATTTCCAACACCGGGGAGCTGTTTTTT
TRBJ1-1	.	few	TRBV12-3/TRBV12-4	CASSFRRKGAEAFF	TGTGCCAGCAGTTTTCGAAGGAAGGGCGCTGAAGCTTTCTTT
TRBJ2-1	TRBD2	.	TRBV7-3	CASSTAGSSGRANEQFF	TGTGCCAGCAGTACCGCGGGGTCTAGCGGGAGGGCGAATGAGCAGTTCTTC
TRBJ1-4	.	few	TRBV20-1	CSTEAGEKLFF	TGCAGCACCGAGGCGGGTGAAAAACTGTTTTTT
TRBJ1-3	.	few	TRBV4-1	CASSRGGMVSSGNTIYF	TGCGCCAGCAGCCGGGGGGGGATGGTGAGCTCTGGAAACACCATATATTTT
TRBJ2-3	.	many	TRBV7-6	CASSLIEDTQYF	TGTGCCAGCAGCTTAATTGAAGATACGCAGTATTTT
TRBJ2-3	.	.	TRBV7-9	CASSFNGGLATDTQYF	TGTGCCAGCAGTTTTAATGGGGGATTGGCAACCGATACGCAGTATTTT
TRBJ2-1	.	.	TRBV11-2	CASRSTSVTVRLDEQFF	TGTGCCAGCAGGTCTACCTCTGTAACGGTGAGGTTGGATGAGCAGTTCTTC
TRBJ1-5	.	few	TRBV27	CASSSGPRQPQHF	TGTGCCAGCAGTTCAGGGCCTAGGCAGCCCCAGCATTTT
TRBJ2-5	.	few	TRBV27	CASSLAGRGIQETQYF	TGTGCCAGCAGTTTAGCGGGCAGGGGAATTCAAGAGACCCAGTACTTC
TRBJ2-2	TRBD1	.	TRBV5-4	CASGNNQGAGELFF	TGTGCCAGCGGTAACAACCAGGGGGCCGGGGAGCTGTTTTTT
TRBJ1-1	.	once	TRBV7-6	CASSFGPTGTEAFF	TGTGCCAGCAGCTTCGGGCCGACGGGCACTGAAGCTTTCTTT
TRBJ1-6	.	.	TRBV4-1	CASSPRDVNNSPLHF	TGCGCCAGCAGCCCCCGGGACGTAAATAATTCACCCCTCCACTTT
TRBJ2-3	TRBD2	few	TRBV27	CASSGLAGLDTQYF	TGTGCCAGCAGCGGACTAGCGGGGTTAGATACGCAGTATTTT
TRBJ1-1	.	.	TRBV6-8	CASSYVGGSTEAFF	TGTGCCAGCAGTTATGTGGGGGGGAGCACTGAAGCTTTCTTT
TRBJ1-5	.	few	TRBV19	CASRWGLGQPQHF	TGTGCCAGTAGGTGGGGTCTGGGTCAGCCCCAGCATTTT
TRBJ2-3	.	.	TRBV13	CASSWRVGGPKTDTQYF	TGTGCCAGCAGCTGGCGAGTCGGGGGGCCAAAAACAGATACGCAGTATTTT
TRBJ2-2	TRBD1	.	TRBV29-1	CSVGGTGDRRELFF	TGCAGCGTTGGAGGGACAGGGGACAGACGGGAGCTGTTTTTT
TRBJ2-2	TRBD1	few	TRBV11-2	CASSRVGTVNTGELFF	TGTGCCAGCAGCCGCGTCGGGACAGTTAACACCGGGGAGCTGTTTTTT
TRBJ1-1	.	few	TRBV29-1	CSVEDPFFGAFF	TGCAGCGTTGAGGACCCGTTCTTCGGGGCTTTCTTT
TRBJ2-3	.	many	TRBV11-2	CASSLVRDSLSTDTQYF	TGTGCCAGCAGCTTAGTGCGGGACAGCCTGAGCACAGATACGCAGTATTTT
TRBJ2-7	.	.	TRBV25-1	CASSKAGTNYEQYF	TGTGCCAGCAGCAAGGCCGGGACAAACTACGAGCAGTACTTC
TRBJ2-5	.	.	TRBV29-1	CSGGQNQETQYF	TGCAGCGGAGGACAGAACCAAGAGACCCAGTACTTC
TRBJ2-7	.	.	TRBV7-2	CASSLAGGTAYEQYF	TGTGCCAGCAGCTTAGCCGGCGGGACTGCCTACGAGCAGTACTTC
TRBJ1-5	.	few	TRBV19	CASSLSGNSNQPQHF	TGTGCCAGTAGTTTGTCAGGGAATAGCAATCAGCCCCAGCATTTT
TRBJ1-5	.	many	TRBV6-2/TRBV6-3	CASSSQGFNQPQHF	TGTGCCAGCAGTTCGCAGGGCTTTAATCAGCCCCAGCATTTT
TRBJ2-1	TRBD2	.	TRBV6-6	CASSFTSGLWDEQFF	TGTGCCAGCAGTTTTACTAGCGGCCTTTGGGATGAGCAGTTCTTC
TRBJ1-2	.	many	TRBV7-9	CASENVGADYGYTF	TGTGCCAGCGAGAACGTCGGGGCGGACTATGGCTACACCTTC
TRBJ1-1	TRBD1	few	TRBV19	CASKYGYRGNTEAFF	TGTGCCAGTAAATATGGGTACAGGGGGAATACTGAAGCTTTCTTT
TRBJ2-1	.	.	TRBV7-7	CASSLTYRADEQFF	TGTGCCAGCAGCTTAACTTACAGGGCCGATGAGCAGTTCTTC
TRBJ2-2	.	.	TRBV27	CASSFRGELFF	TGTGCCAGCAGTTTCCGCGGGGAGCTGTTTTTT
TRBJ2-5	.	many	TRBV7-2	CASSLKIQETQYF	TGTGCCAGCAGCTTAAAAATCCAAGAGACCCAGTACTTC
TRBJ2-1	TRBD2	.	TRBV19	CASSIRSSGEQFF	TGTGCCAGTAGTATAAGGTCTAGCGGTGAGCAGTTCTTC
TRBJ2-1	.	few	TRBV19	CASSITQGGYNEQFF	TGTGCCAGTAGTATAACGCAGGGAGGCTACAATGAGCAGTTCTTC
TRBJ1-2	.	many	TRBV12-3/TRBV12-4	CASSLGRGYTF	TGTGCCAGCAGTTTGGGACGCGGCTACACCTTC